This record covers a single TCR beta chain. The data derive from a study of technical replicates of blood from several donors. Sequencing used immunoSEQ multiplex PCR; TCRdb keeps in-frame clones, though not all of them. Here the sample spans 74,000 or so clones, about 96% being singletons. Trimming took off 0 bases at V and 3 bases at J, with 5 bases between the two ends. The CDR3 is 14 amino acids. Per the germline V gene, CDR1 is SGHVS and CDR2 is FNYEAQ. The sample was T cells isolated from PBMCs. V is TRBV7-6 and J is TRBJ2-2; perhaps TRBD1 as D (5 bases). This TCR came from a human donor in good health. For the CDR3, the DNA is TGTGCCAGCAGCTTAGCGACAGACACCGGGGAGCTGTTTTTT. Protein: CASSLATDTGELFF. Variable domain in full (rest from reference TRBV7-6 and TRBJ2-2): GAGVSQSPRYKVTKRGQDVALRCDPISGHVSLYWYRQALGQGPEFLTYFNYEAQQDKSGLPNDRFSAERPEGSISTLTIQRTEQRDSAMYRCASSLATDTGELFFGEGSRLTVL.